This is a list of T cell receptor beta chains from one sample in a study of control samples from healthy donors and cancer patients. Assay used: immunoSEQ multiplex PCR; TCRdb lists only in-frame clones, some missing. Of roughly 100,000 clones listed, around 89% are singletons. Sequencing was carried out using blood. The source of these receptors is a man younger than 45 in good health. The CDR3 runs from the conserved cysteine through the conserved F or W. The D gene is left open where the match is weak. A clone size is listed for some rows: how often the clone was seen (once, few, many), or a class if it is expanded.

clone size,D gene,J gene,V gene,CDR3 protein,CDR3 DNA
-,-,TRBJ2-5,TRBV27,CASSSTMYQETQYF,TGTGCCAGCAGTAGCACCATGTACCAAGAGACCCAGTACTTC
few,-,TRBJ2-5,TRBV18,CASSPPGGETQYF,TGTGCCAGCTCACCACCGGGTGGAGAGACCCAGTACTTC
-,TRBD1,TRBJ2-3,TRBV12-3/TRBV12-4,CASLGQGSDTQYF,TGTGCCAGCCTAGGACAGGGTTCAGATACGCAGTATTTT
-,-,TRBJ1-2,TRBV28,CASSLWSGGYTF,TGTGCCAGCAGTTTATGGTCGGGAGGCTACACCTTC
-,TRBD1,TRBJ1-4,TRBV24-1,CATSDPGQGLTNEKLFF,TGTGCCACCAGTGACCCGGGACAGGGTTTGACTAATGAAAAACTGTTTTTT
once,-,TRBJ1-1,TRBV29-1,CSVESGNTGTEAFF,TGCAGCGTTGAGTCGGGTAATACCGGCACTGAAGCTTTCTTT
-,TRBD1,TRBJ1-1,TRBV5-3,CANDRDRGLRGGTEAFF,TGTGCCAATGACCGGGACAGGGGTTTAAGAGGGGGCACTGAAGCTTTCTTT
-,TRBD2,TRBJ2-1,TRBV7-9,CASSRRSSRGEFKYNEQFF,TGTGCCAGCAGCCGACGCTCGTCTCGGGGGGAGTTTAAGTACAATGAGCAGTTCTTC
-,TRBD2,TRBJ2-1,TRBV4-2,CASSQVKRSGSGEQFF,TGTGCCAGCAGCCAAGTAAAGAGGAGCGGGAGCGGTGAGCAGTTCTTC
-,TRBD1,TRBJ1-5,TRBV30,CAWSPPGGVGNQPQHF,TGTGCCTGGAGTCCCCCAGGGGGCGTAGGCAATCAGCCCCAGCATTTT
-,TRBD2,TRBJ2-3,TRBV28,CASSLTSGNTDTQYF,TGTGCCAGCAGCCTGACTAGCGGGAACACAGATACGCAGTATTTT
few,-,TRBJ1-2,TRBV4-2,CASSQGTSSGHGYTF,TGTGCCAGCAGCCAAGGGACCAGCTCAGGCCATGGCTACACCTTC
once,-,TRBJ1-1,TRBV27,CASSYAGARNTEAFF,TGTGCCAGCAGTTATGCCGGGGCCAGAAACACTGAAGCTTTCTTT
-,TRBD2,TRBJ2-7,TRBV15,CATRPGGSYEQYF,TGTGCCACCCGACCGGGGGGGTCCTACGAGCAGTACTTC
-,-,TRBJ1-4,TRBV19,CASTPQPGGAASPTNEKLFF,TGTGCCAGCACACCACAACCGGGGGGGGCTGCTTCCCCAACTAATGAAAAACTGTTTTTT
once,-,TRBJ2-1,TRBV27,CASSLTRVGNEQFF,TGTGCCAGCAGTTTAACCAGGGTGGGTAATGAGCAGTTCTTC
-,-,TRBJ1-6,TRBV30,CAWSVGGSYNSPLHF,TGTGCCTGGAGTGTAGGAGGTTCCTATAATTCACCCCTCCACTTT
-,TRBD2,TRBJ2-5,TRBV19,CASSHLAGVETQYF,TGTGCCAGTAGTCATCTAGCGGGGGTAGAGACCCAGTACTTC
once,-,TRBJ2-2,TRBV6-2/TRBV6-3,CASSYFRGDTGELFF,TGTGCCAGCAGTTACTTTAGGGGGGACACCGGGGAGCTGTTTTTT
-,-,TRBJ1-1,TRBV11-2,CASSLEGNTEAFF,TGTGCCAGCAGCTTAGAAGGGAACACTGAAGCTTTCTTT
-,-,TRBJ1-1,TRBV9,CASSVVEGVFTEAFF,TGTGCCAGCAGCGTAGTTGAGGGTGTGTTCACTGAAGCTTTCTTT
-,TRBD2,TRBJ2-1,TRBV12-3/TRBV12-4,CASRSSGRNEQFF,TGTGCCAGCAGGTCTAGCGGGCGTAATGAGCAGTTCTTC
-,TRBD1,TRBJ1-5,TRBV19,CASREGTGVNQPQHF,TGTGCCAGTAGGGAAGGGACAGGGGTCAATCAGCCCCAGCATTTT
few,TRBD2,TRBJ2-3,TRBV30,CAWSAGTRTDTQYF,TGTGCCTGGAGCGCCGGGACTAGGACAGATACGCAGTATTTT
-,-,TRBJ1-2,TRBV28,CASSFTGPGNGYTF,TGTGCCAGCAGTTTCACAGGGCCTGGGAATGGCTACACCTTC
-,TRBD1,TRBJ2-3,TRBV2,CASSTQGQFLNKESDTQYF,TGTGCCAGCAGTACTCAGGGACAGTTTCTTAATAAGGAGTCAGATACGCAGTATTTT
-,-,TRBJ2-7,TRBV3-1/TRBV3-2,CASSQSPAPASEQYF,TGTGCCAGCAGCCAAAGTCCAGCACCGGCTTCCGAGCAGTACTTC
-,-,TRBJ1-3,TRBV19,CASSIVRPNFGNTIYF,TGTGCCAGTAGTATAGTTCGGCCCAACTTTGGAAACACCATATATTTT
-,TRBD1,TRBJ2-5,TRBV30,CAWRSPGQPEPKKETQYF,TGTGCCTGGAGATCTCCGGGACAGCCTGAGCCCAAAAAAGAGACCCAGTACTTC
once,-,TRBJ1-6,TRBV7-3,CASSSGGGQTPLHF,TGTGCCAGCAGCTCGGGTGGGGGCCAAACACCCCTCCACTTT
-,-,TRBJ1-2,TRBV25-1,CASSEPDREGGYTF,TGTGCCAGCAGTGAACCCGACAGAGAAGGTGGCTACACCTTC
-,TRBD1,TRBJ1-2,TRBV5-6,CASSSKYRGAKGYTF,TGTGCCAGCAGCTCCAAATACAGGGGTGCAAAGGGCTATACCTTC
-,TRBD1,TRBJ2-7,TRBV6-2/TRBV6-3,CASSYRLGQGGYEQYF,TGTGCCAGCAGTTACAGACTGGGACAGGGGGGCTACGAGCAGTACTTC
-,TRBD1,TRBJ1-1,TRBV6-2/TRBV6-3,CASSYTGGTEAFF,TGTGCCAGCAGTTATACAGGGGGCACTGAAGCTTTCTTT
few,-,TRBJ1-1,TRBV11-2,CASSLGWYTEAFF,TGTGCCAGCAGCTTAGGCTGGTACACTGAAGCTTTCTTT
-,-,TRBJ2-3,TRBV6-2/TRBV6-3,CASSYLKDSRLGTDTQYF,TGTGCCAGCAGTTACCTCAAAGACTCGCGTTTGGGCACAGATACGCAGTATTTT
few,-,TRBJ1-4,TRBV3-1/TRBV3-2,CASSQARTNGEKLFF,TGTGCCAGCAGCCAGGCACGGACGAACGGTGAAAAACTGTTTTTT
-,TRBD1,TRBJ1-1,TRBV6-1,CASSEKYRQGSTEAFF,TGTGCCAGCAGTGAAAAATATAGACAGGGGTCCACTGAAGCTTTCTTT
-,-,TRBJ2-3,TRBV6-1,CASSSGGRVDTQYF,TGTGCCAGCAGTTCCGGAGGGCGCGTAGATACGCAGTATTTT
-,-,TRBJ1-6,TRBV4-2,CASSQETDPNSPLHF,TGTGCCAGCAGCCAAGAGACCGATCCTAATTCACCCCTCCACTTT
-,TRBD1,TRBJ2-6,TRBV7-3,CASSSGRTGGPPGANVLTF,TGTGCCAGCAGCTCCGGTCGGACAGGGGGCCCCCCTGGGGCCAACGTCCTGACTTTC
once,-,TRBJ1-5,TRBV6-5,CASRFKRDSNQPQHF,TGTGCCAGCAGATTTAAAAGGGACAGCAATCAGCCCCAGCATTTT
-,TRBD2,TRBJ2-3,TRBV30,CAWKSVGGADTQYF,TGTGCCTGGAAGAGCGTGGGGGGGGCAGATACGCAGTATTTT
-,TRBD1,TRBJ2-5,TRBV4-1,CASSQRDREGETQYF,TGCGCCAGCAGCCAACGGGACAGGGAGGGAGAGACCCAGTACTTC
-,-,TRBJ1-6,TRBV28,CASSLDRGHTYNSPLHF,TGTGCCAGCAGTTTAGATCGCGGACACACCTATAATTCACCCCTCCACTTT
-,TRBD2,TRBJ2-3,TRBV7-9,CASSLRASGTDTQYF,TGTGCCAGCAGCCTCCGGGCTAGCGGAACAGATACGCAGTATTTT
-,-,TRBJ1-4,TRBV19,CASSTRPPGSRGEEVKLFF,TGTGCCAGTAGTACAAGACCCCCGGGGTCAAGGGGGGAGGAGGTAAAACTGTTTTTT